This TCR beta chain was retrieved from a study of cytomegalovirus exposure and HLA in healthy donors. In the study overall: For the 300 to 450 genotyped donors, roughly 80% fell within the Caucasian-associated ancestry cluster.

PCR used 60 Vbeta primers and 13 Jbeta primers. The repertoire was sequenced with immunoSEQ multiplex PCR; TCRdb's copy has only in-frame clones and lacks some. The sample lists fewer than 150,000 clones, around 73% occurring once. General study findings and limits: Confirmation was obtained in vitro that a few CMV-associated chains are specific for CMV antigens. An assumption of roughly uniform sequencing depth across donors underlay the presence/absence analyses. 164 TCR beta chains were listed as cytomegalovirus-associated.

As for this clone: Its antigen is still unknown.

The CDR3 length is 14 residues. The trim removed 6 bases at V and 3 bases at J, leaving 8 bases unmatched. Germline V CDR1 and CDR2: MNHNS, SASEGT. V and J are TRBV6-1 and TRBJ2-7, with 7 bases fitting TRBD1. This clonotype was obtained from a man aged 45-65 years in good health and CMV-seronegative. Sequenced: PBMCs. The CDR3 nucleotides read TGTGCCAGCAGAGGCGCAGGGGGAGACTACGAGCAGTACTTC. As protein: CASRGAGGDYEQYF.